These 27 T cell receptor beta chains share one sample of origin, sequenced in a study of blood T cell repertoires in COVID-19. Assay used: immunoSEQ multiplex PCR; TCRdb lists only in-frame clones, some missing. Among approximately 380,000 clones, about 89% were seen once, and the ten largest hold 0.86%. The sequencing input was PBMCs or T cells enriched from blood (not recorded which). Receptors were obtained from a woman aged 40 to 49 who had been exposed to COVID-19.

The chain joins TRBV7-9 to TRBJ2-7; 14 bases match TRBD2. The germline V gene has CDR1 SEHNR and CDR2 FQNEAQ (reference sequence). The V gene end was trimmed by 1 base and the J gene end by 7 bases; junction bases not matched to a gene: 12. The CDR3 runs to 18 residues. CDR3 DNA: TGTGCCAGCAGCTTAGAGAGGACGACTAGCGGGAGGGCGGGTGAGCAGTACTTC. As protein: CASSLERTTSGRAGEQYF.

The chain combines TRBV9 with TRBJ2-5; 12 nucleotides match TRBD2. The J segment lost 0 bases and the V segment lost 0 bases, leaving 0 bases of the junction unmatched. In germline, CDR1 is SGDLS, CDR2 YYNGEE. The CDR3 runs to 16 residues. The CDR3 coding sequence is TGTGCCAGCAGCGTAGGGACTAGCGGGGACCAAGAGACCCAGTACTTC. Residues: CASSVGTSGDQETQYF. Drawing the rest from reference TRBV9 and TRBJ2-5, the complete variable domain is DSGVTQTPKHLITATGQRVTLRCSPRSGDLSVYWYQQSLDQGLQFLIQYYNGEERAKGNILERFSAQQFPDLHSELNLSSLELGDSALYFCASSVGTSGDQETQYFGPGTRLLVL.

In DNA form, the CDR3 reads TGTGCCAGCAGCTTGGTCCCTCCTAGAGGGACAGGGGGCGAGCAGTACTTC. It is translated as CASSLVPPRGTGGEQYF. The chain employs TRBV5-6 and TRBJ2-7; 11 positions agree with TRBD1. The germline V gene encodes CDR1 SGHDT and CDR2 YYEEEE. J lost 6 bases, V lost 0 bases, and 11 bases had no gene match. This CDR3 has 17 residues.

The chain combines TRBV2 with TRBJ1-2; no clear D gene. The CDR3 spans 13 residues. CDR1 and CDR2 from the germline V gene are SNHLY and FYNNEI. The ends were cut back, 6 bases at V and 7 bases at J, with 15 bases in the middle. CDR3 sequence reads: CASSPRGIGGYTF. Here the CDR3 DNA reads TGTGCCAGCAGCCCTCGGGGTATAGGTGGCTACACCTTC.

The CDR3 reads CASSPKYREIGQPQHF. CDR3 DNA: TGTGCCAGCTCACCAAAGTACAGGGAGATAGGTCAGCCCCAGCATTTT. The genes are TRBV18 and TRBJ1-5; D possibly corresponds to TRBD1 (6 bases). V was shortened by 2 bases and J by 6 bases, with 17 bases between the two germline ends. The CDR3 spans 16 residues. Germline V gene lookup returns CDR1 KGHSH and CDR2 LQKENI.

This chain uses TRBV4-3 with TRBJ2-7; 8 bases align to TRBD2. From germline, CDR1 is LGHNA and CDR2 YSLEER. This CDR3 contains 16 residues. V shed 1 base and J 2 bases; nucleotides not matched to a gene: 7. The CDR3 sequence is CASSQGTSSTTYEQYF. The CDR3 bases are TGCGCCAGCAGCCAAGGGACTAGCTCCACTACCTACGAGCAGTACTTC.

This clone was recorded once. The CDR3 is CASSAPGGLSSGNTIYF. As DNA, the CDR3 is TGTGCCAGCAGCGCACCGGGGGGGCTAAGCTCTGGAAACACCATATATTTT. J is TRBJ1-3 and V is TRBV9; tentatively, D is TRBD1 (6 bases). V was trimmed by 3 bases and J by 0 bases, leaving 16 bases between them. The CDR3 is made up of 17 amino acids. Per the germline V gene, CDR1 is SGDLS and CDR2 is YYNGEE.

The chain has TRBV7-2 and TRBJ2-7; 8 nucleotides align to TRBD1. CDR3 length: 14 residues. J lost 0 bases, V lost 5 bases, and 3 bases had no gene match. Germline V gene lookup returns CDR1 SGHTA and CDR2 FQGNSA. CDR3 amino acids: CASSRDRLSYEQYF. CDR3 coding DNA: TGTGCCAGCAGCCGGGACAGGCTCTCCTACGAGCAGTACTTC.

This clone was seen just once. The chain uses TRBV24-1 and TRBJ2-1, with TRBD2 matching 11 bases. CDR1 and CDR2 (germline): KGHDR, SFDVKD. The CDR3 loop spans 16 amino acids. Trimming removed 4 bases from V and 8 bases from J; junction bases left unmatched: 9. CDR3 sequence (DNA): TGTGCCACCAGTGACCAGACTAGCGGGGTACGTGATGAGCAGTTCTTC. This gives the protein CATSDQTSGVRDEQFF.

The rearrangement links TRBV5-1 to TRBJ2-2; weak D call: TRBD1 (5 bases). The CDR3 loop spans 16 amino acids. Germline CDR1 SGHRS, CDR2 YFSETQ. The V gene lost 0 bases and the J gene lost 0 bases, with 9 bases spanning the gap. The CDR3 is CASSLDSGSNTGELFF. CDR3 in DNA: TGCGCCAGCAGCTTGGATTCAGGGTCGAACACCGGGGAGCTGTTTTTT.

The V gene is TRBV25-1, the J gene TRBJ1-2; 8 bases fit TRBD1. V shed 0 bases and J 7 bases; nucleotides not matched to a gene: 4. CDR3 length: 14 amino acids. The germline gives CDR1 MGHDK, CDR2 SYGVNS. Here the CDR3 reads CASSEYRTGSGYTF. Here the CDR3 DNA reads TGTGCCAGCAGTGAATATCGGACAGGGAGTGGCTACACCTTC.

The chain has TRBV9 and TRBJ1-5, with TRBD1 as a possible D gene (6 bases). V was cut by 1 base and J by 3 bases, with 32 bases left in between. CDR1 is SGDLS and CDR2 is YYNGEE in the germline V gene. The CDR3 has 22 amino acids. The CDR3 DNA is TGTGCCAGCAGCGTAATCAACCACCGGAACAGGGCTGGGTTAGGGGACAATCAGCCCCAGCATTTT. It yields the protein CASSVINHRNRAGLGDNQPQHF. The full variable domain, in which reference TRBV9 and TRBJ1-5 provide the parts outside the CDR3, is DSGVTQTPKHLITATGQRVTLRCSPRSGDLSVYWYQQSLDQGLQFLIQYYNGEERAKGNILERFSAQQFPDLHSELNLSSLELGDSALYFCASSVINHRNRAGLGDNQPQHFGDGTRLSIL.

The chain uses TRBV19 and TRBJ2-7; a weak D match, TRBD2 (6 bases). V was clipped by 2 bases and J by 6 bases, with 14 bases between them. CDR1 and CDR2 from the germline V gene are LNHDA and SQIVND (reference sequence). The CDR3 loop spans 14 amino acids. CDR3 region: CASSISGLNFEQYF. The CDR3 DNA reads TGTGCCAGTAGTATAAGCGGGTTGAACTTCGAGCAGTACTTC.

The CDR3 reads CASSSTGTGGVEQFF. CDR3 bases: TGTGCCAGCAGTTCGACCGGGACAGGGGGGGTTGAGCAGTTCTTC. The chain has TRBV6-5 and TRBJ2-1; TRBD1 aligns across 11 bases. From germline, CDR1 is MNHEY and CDR2 SVGAGI. The junction had 8 bases not matched to a gene; V was cut back by 4 bases and J by 9 bases. CDR3 length: 15 amino acids.

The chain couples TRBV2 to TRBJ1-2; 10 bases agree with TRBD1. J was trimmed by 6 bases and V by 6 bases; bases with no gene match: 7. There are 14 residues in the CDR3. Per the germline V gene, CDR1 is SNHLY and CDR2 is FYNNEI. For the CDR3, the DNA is TGTGCCAGCAGCCGACAGGGGGCGAACGATGGCTACACCTTC. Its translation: CASSRQGANDGYTF.

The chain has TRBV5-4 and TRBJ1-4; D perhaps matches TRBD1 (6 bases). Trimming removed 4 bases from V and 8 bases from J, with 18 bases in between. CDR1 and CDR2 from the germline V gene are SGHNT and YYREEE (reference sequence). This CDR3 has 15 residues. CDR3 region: CASSLRGQRGEKLFF. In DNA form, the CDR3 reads TGTGCCAGCAGCCTGCGGGGGCAGAGAGGAGAAAAACTGTTTTTT.

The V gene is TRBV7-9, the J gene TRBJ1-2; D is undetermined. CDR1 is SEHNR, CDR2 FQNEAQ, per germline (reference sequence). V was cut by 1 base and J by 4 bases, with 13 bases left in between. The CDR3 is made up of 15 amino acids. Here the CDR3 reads CASSLGAGSSYGYTF. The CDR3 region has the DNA TGTGCCAGCAGCTTAGGCGCAGGTTCCTCCTATGGCTACACCTTC.

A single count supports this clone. The DNA for the CDR3 is TGTGCCAGCAGCTCAGCCTTGGGGGCACCCTACAATGAGCAGTTCTTC. Amino acids: CASSSALGAPYNEQFF. This chain connects TRBV7-3 to TRBJ2-1; tentative D call: TRBD1 (6 bases). From germline, CDR1 is SGHTA and CDR2 FQGTGA. Trimming pared 4 bases from V and 2 bases from J, leaving 15 bases between. The CDR3 sequence is 16 residues long.

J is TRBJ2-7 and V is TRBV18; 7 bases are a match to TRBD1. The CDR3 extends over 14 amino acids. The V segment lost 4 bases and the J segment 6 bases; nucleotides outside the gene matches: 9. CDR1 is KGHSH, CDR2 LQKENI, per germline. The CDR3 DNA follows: TGTGCCAGCTCACTCGGGACAGTAAATTTCGAGCAGTACTTC. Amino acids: CASSLGTVNFEQYF. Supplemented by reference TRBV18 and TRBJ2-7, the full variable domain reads NAGVMQNPRHLVRRRGQEARLRCSPMKGHSHVYWYRQLPEEGLKFMVYLQKENIIDESGMPKERFSAEFPKEGPSILRIQQVVRGDSAAYFCASSLGTVNFEQYFGPGTRLTVT.

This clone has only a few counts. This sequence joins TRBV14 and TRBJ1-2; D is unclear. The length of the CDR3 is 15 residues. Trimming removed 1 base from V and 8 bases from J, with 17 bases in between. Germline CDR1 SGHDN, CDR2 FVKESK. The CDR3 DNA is TGTGCCAGCAGCCAAGTGCCCGAACCGATTGAGGGCTACACCTTC. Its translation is CASSQVPEPIEGYTF.

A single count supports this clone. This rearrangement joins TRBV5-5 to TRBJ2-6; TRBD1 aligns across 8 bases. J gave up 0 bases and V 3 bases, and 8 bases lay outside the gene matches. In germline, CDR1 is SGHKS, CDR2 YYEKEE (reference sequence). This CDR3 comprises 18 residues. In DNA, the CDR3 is TGTGCCAGCAGCTCATACGGACAGGGCCACTCTGGGGCCAACGTCCTGACTTTC. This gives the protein CASSSYGQGHSGANVLTF.

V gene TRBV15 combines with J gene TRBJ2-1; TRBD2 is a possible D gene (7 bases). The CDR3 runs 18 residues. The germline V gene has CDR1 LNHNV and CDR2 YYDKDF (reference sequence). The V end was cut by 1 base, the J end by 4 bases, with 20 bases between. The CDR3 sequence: CATSRGRGRLAEYNEQFF. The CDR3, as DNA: TGTGCCACCAGCAGAGGCAGGGGACGGCTAGCGGAATACAATGAGCAGTTCTTC.

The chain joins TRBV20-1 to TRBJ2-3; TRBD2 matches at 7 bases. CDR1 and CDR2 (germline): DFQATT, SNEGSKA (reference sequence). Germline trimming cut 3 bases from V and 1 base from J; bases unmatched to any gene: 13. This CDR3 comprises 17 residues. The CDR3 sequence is CSASKAGRFSGTDTQYF. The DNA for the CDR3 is TGCAGTGCTAGTAAAGCGGGGCGGTTCTCTGGCACAGATACGCAGTATTTT.

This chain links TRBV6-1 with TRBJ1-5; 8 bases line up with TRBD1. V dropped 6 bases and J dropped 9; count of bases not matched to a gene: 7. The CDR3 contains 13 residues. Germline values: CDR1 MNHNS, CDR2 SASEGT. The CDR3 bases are TGTGCCAGCAGGGACAGGGAGTGGAGGCCCCAGCATTTT. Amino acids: CASRDREWRPQHF.

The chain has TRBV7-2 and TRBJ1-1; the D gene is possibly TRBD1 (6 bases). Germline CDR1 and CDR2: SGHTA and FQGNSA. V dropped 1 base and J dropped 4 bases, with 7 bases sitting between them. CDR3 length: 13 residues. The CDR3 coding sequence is TGTGCCAGCAGCTTAGAAGGGGGCACTGAAGCTTTCTTT. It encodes CASSLEGGTEAFF.

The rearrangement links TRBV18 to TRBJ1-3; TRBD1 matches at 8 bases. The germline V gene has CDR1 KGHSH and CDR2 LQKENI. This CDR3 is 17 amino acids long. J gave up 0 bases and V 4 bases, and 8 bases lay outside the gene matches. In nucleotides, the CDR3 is TGTGCCAGCTCACAAGTCCGGGACAGGAACTCTGGAAACACCATATATTTT. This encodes CASSQVRDRNSGNTIYF.

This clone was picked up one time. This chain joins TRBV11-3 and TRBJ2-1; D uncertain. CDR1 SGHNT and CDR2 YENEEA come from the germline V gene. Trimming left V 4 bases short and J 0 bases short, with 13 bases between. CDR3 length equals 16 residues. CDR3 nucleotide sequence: TGTGCCAGCAGCTCAGGTCTACTGAGCTCCTACAATGAGCAGTTCTTC. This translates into CASSSGLLSSYNEQFF. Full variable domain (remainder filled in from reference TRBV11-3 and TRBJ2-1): EAGVVQSPRYKIIEKKQPVAFWCNPISGHNTLYWYLQNLGQGPELLIRYENEEAVDDSQLPKDRFSAERLKGVDSTLKIQPAELGDSAVYLCASSSGLLSSYNEQFFGPGTRLTVL.